The source of this TCR beta chain is a study of cytomegalovirus exposure and HLA in healthy donors (dated by TCRdb to between 2016 and 2019). Looking at the study overall: A later analysis indicated that the 90 to 150 validation repertoires were generated on the platform also employed for the 700 or so repertoires of the first cohort. The study aimed to test whether signatures of past pathogen exposure could be identified by cataloging public T cell receptors. To predict cytomegalovirus infection status, the study brought together high-throughput TCR immunosequencing, statistical association of individual TCRs with disease status, and machine learning. Besides the first cohort of under 700 subjects, a separate validation cohort made up of roughly 120 different subjects was used.

As to this clone: Its antigen remains undetermined. Per-base qualities were not stored, and no clone one base away is much larger.

Donors formed part of the validation cohort, which comprised over a hundred subjects and was distinct from the first cohort of 666 subjects. Here is what the overall study found, with its caveats: In both the original and validation cohorts, the classifier was reported to diagnose cytomegalovirus status with high specificity and sensitivity. The validation cohort had no HLA typing available for a later analysis, so co-occurrence within that cohort was assessed over all 120 or so repertoires. In vitro tests confirmed that three of the cytomegalovirus-associated TCR beta chains recognize cytomegalovirus antigens. The authors suggested that the approach could potentially be generalized to other disease states and immunological phenotypes. Subsequent analysis determined that TCRs grouped into clusters in the first cohort also showed a tendency toward co-occurrence across the roughly 120 validation repertoires, and 94% of cluster scores exceeded 0. A total of 150 to 200 TCR beta chains were listed by the study as associated with cytomegalovirus. Most TCR sequences were seen in very few donors, while some public TCRs were found in many individuals.

The library was generated by the immunoSEQ multiplex PCR assay. The original methods were these. To diagnose cytomegalovirus status from the catalog of TCR beta chain sequences, a statistical classification framework was built. TCRdb carries this immuneACCESS record with in-frame sequences only. Its versions omit some clonotypes, under half of them owing to an unresolved V gene in the studies checked, with the rest unexplained. V, J and clone size were drawn from that table, and D and trimming were deduced from the DNA. For this sample there are under 400,000 clones; more than 80% appear just once. Of the sample, approximately 0.8% falls within the top ten clones. CDR1 SNHLY and CDR2 FYNNEI are derived from the germline V gene. From its cysteine to its phenylalanine, the CDR3 spans 13 amino acids. Only the CDR3 portion is preserved as DNA: 39 bases, with reading frame beginning at the first base. The junction shows trimming of 6 bases on V and 5 bases on J, and the gene matches do not reach 4 bases of it.

The chain is encoded by TRBV2 joined to TRBJ2-1; 7 junctional bases match TRBD2. The source of this sequence is a woman between 18 and 29 years old in good health and CMV-seronegative. The sequencing input was PBMCs. Here is the DNA: TGTGCCAGCAGCGGGGGGTCGGACAATGAGCAGTTCTTC. The resulting protein is CASSGGSDNEQFF.